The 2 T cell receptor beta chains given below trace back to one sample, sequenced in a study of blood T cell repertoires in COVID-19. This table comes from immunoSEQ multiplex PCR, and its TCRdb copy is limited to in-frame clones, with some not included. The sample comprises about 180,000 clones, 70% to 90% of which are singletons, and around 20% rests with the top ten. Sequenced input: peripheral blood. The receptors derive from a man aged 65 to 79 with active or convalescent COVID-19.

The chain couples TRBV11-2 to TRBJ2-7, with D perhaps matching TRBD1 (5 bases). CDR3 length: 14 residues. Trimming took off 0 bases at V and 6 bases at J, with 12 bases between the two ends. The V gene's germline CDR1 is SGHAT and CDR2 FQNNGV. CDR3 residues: CASSLDAGIGEQYF. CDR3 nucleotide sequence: TGTGCCAGCAGCTTAGATGCAGGGATAGGCGAGCAGTACTTC.

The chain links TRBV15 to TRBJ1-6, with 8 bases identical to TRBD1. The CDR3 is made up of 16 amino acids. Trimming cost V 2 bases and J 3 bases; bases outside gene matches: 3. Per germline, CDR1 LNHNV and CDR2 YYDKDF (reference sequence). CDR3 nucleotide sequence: TGTGCCACCAGCAGACCCGGACAGGGCTATAATTCACCCCTCCACTTT. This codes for CATSRPGQGYNSPLHF.